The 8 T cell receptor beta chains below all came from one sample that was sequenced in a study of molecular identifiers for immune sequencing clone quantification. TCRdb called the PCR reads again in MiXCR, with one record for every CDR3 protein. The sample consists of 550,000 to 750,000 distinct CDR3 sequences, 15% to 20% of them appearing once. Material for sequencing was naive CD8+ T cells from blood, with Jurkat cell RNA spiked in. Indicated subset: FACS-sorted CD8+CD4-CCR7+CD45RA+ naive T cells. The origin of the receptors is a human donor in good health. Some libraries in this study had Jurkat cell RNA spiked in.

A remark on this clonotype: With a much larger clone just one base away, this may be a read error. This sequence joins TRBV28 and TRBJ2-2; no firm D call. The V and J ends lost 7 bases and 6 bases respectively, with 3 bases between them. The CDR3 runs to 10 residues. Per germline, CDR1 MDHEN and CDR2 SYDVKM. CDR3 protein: CASMAGELFF. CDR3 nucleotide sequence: TGTGCCAGCATGGCCGGGGAGCTGTTTTTT.

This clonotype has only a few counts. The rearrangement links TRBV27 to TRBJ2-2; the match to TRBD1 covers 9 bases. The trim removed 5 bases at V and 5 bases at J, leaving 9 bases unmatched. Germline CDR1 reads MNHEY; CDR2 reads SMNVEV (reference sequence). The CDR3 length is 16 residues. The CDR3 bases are TGTGCCAGCAGTACCACAGGGGGCGCCCCAACCGGGGAGCTGTTTTTT. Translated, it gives CASSTTGGAPTGELFF.

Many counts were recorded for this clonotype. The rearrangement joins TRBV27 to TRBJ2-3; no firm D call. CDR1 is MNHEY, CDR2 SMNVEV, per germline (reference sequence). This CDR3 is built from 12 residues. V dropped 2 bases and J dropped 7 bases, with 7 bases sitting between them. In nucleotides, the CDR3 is TGTGCCAGCAGTTTACCCCAACATACGCAGTATTTT. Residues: CASSLPQHTQYF.

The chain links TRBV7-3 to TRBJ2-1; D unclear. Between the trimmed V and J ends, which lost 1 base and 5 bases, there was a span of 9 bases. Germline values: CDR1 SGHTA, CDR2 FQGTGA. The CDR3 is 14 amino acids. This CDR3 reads CASSLSRTNNEQFF. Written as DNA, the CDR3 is TGTGCCAGCAGCTTAAGCCGGACCAACAATGAGCAGTTCTTC.

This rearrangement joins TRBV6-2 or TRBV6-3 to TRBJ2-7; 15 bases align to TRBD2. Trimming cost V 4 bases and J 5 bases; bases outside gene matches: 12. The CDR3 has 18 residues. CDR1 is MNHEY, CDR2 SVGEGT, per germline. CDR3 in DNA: TGTGCCAGCAGTTTTCACCTCGGACTAGCGGGGGGGGTCGACGAGCAGTACTTC. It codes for CASSFHLGLAGGVDEQYF.

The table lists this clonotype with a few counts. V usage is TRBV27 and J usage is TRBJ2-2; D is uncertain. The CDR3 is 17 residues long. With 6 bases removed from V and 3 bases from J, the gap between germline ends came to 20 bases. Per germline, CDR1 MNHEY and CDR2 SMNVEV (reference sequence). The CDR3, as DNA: TGTGCCAGCAGGATACAACCGGGCGCTCTCGACACCGGGGAGCTGTTTTTT. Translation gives CASRIQPGALDTGELFF.

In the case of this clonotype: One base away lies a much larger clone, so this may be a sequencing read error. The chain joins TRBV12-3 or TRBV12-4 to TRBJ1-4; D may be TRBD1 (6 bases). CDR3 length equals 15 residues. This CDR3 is CVSSFFAGADEKLFF. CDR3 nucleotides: TGTGTCAGCAGTTTCTTTGCAGGGGCGGATGAAAAACTGTTTTTT.

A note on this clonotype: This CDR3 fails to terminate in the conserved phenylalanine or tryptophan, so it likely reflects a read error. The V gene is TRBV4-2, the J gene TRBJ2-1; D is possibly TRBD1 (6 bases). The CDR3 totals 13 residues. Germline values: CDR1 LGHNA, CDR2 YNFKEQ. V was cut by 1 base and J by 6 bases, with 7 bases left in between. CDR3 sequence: CASSQGGGNEQFS. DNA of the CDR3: TGTGCCAGCAGCCAAGGAGGGGGCAATGAGCAGTTCTCC.